The next 11 T cell receptor beta chains were all read from a single sample in a study of T cells in tumors after PD-1 blockade. Data came from immunoSEQ multiplex PCR; TCRdb stores just in-frame clones and leaves some out. The sample holds tens of thousands of clones, over 70% seen once. Specimen: PBMCs, collected before anti-PD-1 treatment. These receptors came from a human donor with basal cell carcinoma.

There are a few counts of this clone. This chain links TRBV5-1 with TRBJ1-6, with D perhaps matching TRBD1 (5 bases). V was shortened by 0 bases and J by 10 bases, with 14 bases between the two germline ends. Germline values: CDR1 SGHRS, CDR2 YFSETQ. The CDR3 extends over 15 amino acids. For the CDR3, the DNA is TGCGCCAGCAGCTTGGCCGGGGCCCGGGAGTCACCCCTCCACTTT. This sequence encodes CASSLAGARESPLHF. The whole variable domain, remainder taken from reference TRBV5-1 and TRBJ1-6, is KAGVTQTPRYLIKTRGQQVTLSCSPISGHRSVSWYQQTPGQGLQFLFEYFSETQRNKGNFPGRFSGRQFSNSRSEMNVSTLELGDSALYLCASSLAGARESPLHFGNGTRLTVT.

This clone was counted between two and nine times. The genes are TRBV2 and TRBJ2-7; no definite D call. Germline V gene lookup returns CDR1 SNHLY and CDR2 FYNNEI. The CDR3 length is 12 residues. V was trimmed by 8 bases and J by 3 bases, leaving 11 bases between them. CDR3 sequence: CASLIADYEQYF. DNA of the CDR3: TGTGCCAGCCTGATAGCCGACTACGAGCAGTACTTC.

The J gene is TRBJ2-7, the V gene TRBV7-6, with 7 bases identical to TRBD1. Germline trimming cut 5 bases from V and 2 bases from J; bases unmatched to any gene: 6. The germline gives CDR1 SGHVS, CDR2 FNYEAQ. The CDR3 sequence is 14 residues long. This chain's CDR3 is CASSPGTEAYEQYF. For the CDR3, the DNA is TGTGCCAGCAGCCCCGGGACAGAAGCCTACGAGCAGTACTTC. Supplemented by reference TRBV7-6 and TRBJ2-7, the full variable domain reads GAGVSQSPRYKVTKRGQDVALRCDPISGHVSLYWYRQALGQGPEFLTYFNYEAQQDKSGLPNDRFSAERPEGSISTLTIQRTEQRDSAMYRCASSPGTEAYEQYFGPGTRLTVT.

V and J are TRBV11-3 and TRBJ2-2; maybe TRBD2 (6 bases). This CDR3 has 16 amino acids. Trimming removed 5 bases at V and 5 bases at J, with 18 bases between. Per germline, CDR1 SGHNT and CDR2 YENEEA. The CDR3 here is CASSPGGVRGTGELFF. The CDR3 region has the DNA TGTGCCAGCAGCCCCGGGGGAGTGAGAGGGACCGGGGAGCTGTTTTTT.

The chain has TRBV4-1 and TRBJ2-3; 8 bases line up with TRBD2. The CDR3 sequence is 18 residues long. Losses at the gene ends were 1 base for V and 3 bases for J; bases not matched to a gene: 12. Germline V gene sequence: CDR1 MGHRA, CDR2 YSYEKL. CDR3: CASSQGTRGSGVTDTQYF. DNA for the CDR3: TGCGCCAGCAGCCAAGGGACTAGGGGTAGCGGGGTTACAGATACGCAGTATTTT.

This clone was seen just once. The rearrangement links TRBV11-3 to TRBJ2-1; 9 bases are a match to TRBD2. V gave up 1 base and J gave up 5 bases; unmatched junction bases: 6. Germline V gives CDR1 SGHNT, CDR2 YENEEA. CDR3 length: 16 residues. CDR3 nucleotides: TGTGCCAGCAGCTTAGGATTGGGCGGGGGGGACAATGAGCAGTTCTTC. Protein sequence: CASSLGLGGGDNEQFF.

The rearrangement links TRBV3-1 (or the pseudogene TRBV3-2) to TRBJ2-7, with 10 bases fitting TRBD1. CDR3 length equals 14 residues. Unmatched junction bases numbered 6, after V lost 7 bases and J lost 3 bases. Germline lookup yields CDR1 LGHDT and CDR2 YNNKEL (reference sequence). In DNA, the CDR3 is TGTGCCAGCAAGGCGACAGGGGGCAACTACGAGCAGTACTTC. The encoded protein is CASKATGGNYEQYF.

The chain couples TRBV3-1 (or the pseudogene TRBV3-2) to TRBJ1-5; the match to TRBD1 covers 9 bases. This CDR3 region has 16 residues. Germline-derived CDR1 and CDR2 are LGHDT and YNNKEL (reference sequence). The J segment lost 2 bases and the V segment lost 2 bases, leaving 4 bases of the junction unmatched. CDR3 in amino acids: CASSQTGGAGNQPQHF. CDR3 DNA: TGTGCCAGCAGCCAAACAGGGGGCGCCGGCAATCAGCCCCAGCATTTT.

The V call is TRBV7-9, the J call TRBJ2-1; 10 bases fit TRBD1. This CDR3 contains 15 residues. The V gene end was trimmed by 5 bases and the J gene end by 8 bases; junction bases not matched to a gene: 9. Germline values: CDR1 SEHNR, CDR2 FQNEAQ (reference sequence). DNA of the CDR3: TGTGCCAGCAGCCGCCCCGGGACAGGGGATCATGAGCAGTTCTTC. It specifies CASSRPGTGDHEQFF.

This clone has just a few counts. V usage is TRBV10-1 and J usage is TRBJ1-2; no reliable D call. The CDR3 loop spans 13 amino acids. Germline V gives CDR1 WNHNN, CDR2 SYGVQD (reference sequence). Trimming left V 5 bases short and J 0 bases short, with 7 bases between. The chain's CDR3 is CASSFQSNYGYTF. CDR3 nucleotides: TGCGCCAGCAGTTTTCAGTCTAACTATGGCTACACCTTC.

The chain recombines TRBV5-1 with TRBJ2-1; D remains unclear. The CDR3 spans 13 residues. Deletions cut 2 bases from V and 9 bases from J, with 12 bases between. In germline, CDR1 is SGHRS, CDR2 YFSETQ. The CDR3 DNA is TGCGCCAGCAGCTTAGGAAGGGTGGCTGAGCAGTTCTTC. Protein: CASSLGRVAEQFF.